These 21 T cell receptor beta chains share one sample of origin, sequenced in a study of blood T cell repertoires in COVID-19. The protocol was immunoSEQ multiplex PCR, while the TCRdb copy is restricted to in-frame clones and leaves out a portion. The sample yields about 270,000 clones, about 86% seen once. Sequencing input: peripheral blood. The receptor set was obtained from a man aged 80 or over with acute or convalescent COVID-19.

The rearrangement uses TRBV28 and TRBJ2-7; D gene uncertain. Germline CDR1 MDHEN, CDR2 SYDVKM. V dropped 5 bases and J dropped 3 bases, with 8 bases sitting between them. This CDR3 is built from 12 residues. The CDR3 loop is CASSPPFYEQYF. The CDR3 DNA follows: TGTGCCAGCAGTCCCCCATTCTACGAGCAGTACTTC.

CDR3 in DNA: TGTGCCAGCAGCTGGCGGCCCGCGAGCGGGGGGGCCGGCGAGCAGTACTTC. Encoded protein: CASSWRPASGGAGEQYF. This chain connects TRBV5-4 to TRBJ2-7, with TRBD2 identical over 10 bases. V gave up 3 bases and J gave up 6 bases; unmatched junction bases: 15. The CDR3 totals 17 residues. Germline CDR1 is SGHNT and CDR2 is YYREEE (reference sequence).

The rearrangement joins TRBV10-1 to TRBJ2-3; the D gene is possibly TRBD2 (5 bases). The germline V and J ends were trimmed by 4 bases and 6 bases, with 11 bases remaining between them. The germline V gene has CDR1 WNHNN and CDR2 SYGVQD (reference sequence). This CDR3 has 13 amino acids. CDR3 sequence: CASSGVGLDTQYF. CDR3 bases: TGCGCCAGCAGTGGTGTAGGACTGGATACGCAGTATTTT.

The chain uses TRBV20-1 and TRBJ1-1; no clear D gene. Germline CDR1 reads DFQATT; CDR2 reads SNEGSKA (reference sequence). The CDR3 extends over 14 amino acids. Trimming took off 3 bases at V and 7 bases at J, with 18 bases between the two ends. The CDR3 loop reads CSASNAGPGVEAFF. The DNA for the CDR3 is TGCAGTGCTAGTAACGCCGGCCCAGGCGTTGAAGCTTTCTTT.

This clone has a single count. The rearrangement links TRBV28 to TRBJ2-7, with 10 positions matching TRBD2. Germline V gives CDR1 MDHEN, CDR2 SYDVKM. The CDR3 length is 15 residues. The J segment lost 7 bases and the V segment lost 3 bases, leaving 9 bases of the junction unmatched. The CDR3 loop is CASSLALAGAGEQYF. In DNA form, the CDR3 reads TGTGCCAGCAGTTTGGCGCTAGCGGGAGCCGGGGAGCAGTACTTC.

The chain is built from TRBV6-5 and TRBJ2-7; 9 nucleotides agree with TRBD1. Germline CDR1 is MNHEY and CDR2 is SVGAGI. The V and J ends lost 7 bases and 5 bases, in that order; junction bases with no gene match: 9. The CDR3 sequence is 14 residues long. The chain's CDR3 is CASKGPGQGNEQYF. CDR3 bases: TGTGCCAGCAAGGGTCCGGGACAGGGAAACGAGCAGTACTTC.

This clone qualifies as medium-sized (0.01 to 0.1%). The chain is built from TRBV7-9 and TRBJ1-3, with a possible D match to TRBD1 (6 bases). V lost 7 bases, J lost 2 bases, and 21 bases lay in between. CDR1 and CDR2 (germline): SEHNR, FQNEAQ (reference sequence). The CDR3 length is 17 residues. The CDR3 spells CASIDHPGQSAGNTIYF. The CDR3 nucleotides are TGTGCCAGCATCGACCATCCAGGACAGTCGGCTGGAAACACCATATATTTT. Drawing the rest from reference TRBV7-9 and TRBJ1-3, the complete variable domain is DTGVSQNPRHKITKRGQNVTFRCDPISEHNRLYWYRQTLGQGPEFLTYFQNEAQLEKSRLLSDRFSAERPKGSFSTLEIQRTEQGDSAMYLCASIDHPGQSAGNTIYFGEGSWLTVV.

The rearrangement links TRBV3-1 (or the pseudogene TRBV3-2) to TRBJ2-7, with a possible D match to TRBD2 (5 bases). The germline CDR1 and CDR2 sequences are LGHDT and YNNKEL (reference sequence). This CDR3 spans 15 amino acids. V was trimmed by 3 bases and J by 5 bases, leaving 17 bases between them. The CDR3 protein is CASSQTSSGRDEQYF. The CDR3 nucleotides are TGTGCCAGCAGCCAGACGAGCAGCGGCCGGGACGAGCAGTACTTC.

The chain links TRBV12-3 or TRBV12-4 to TRBJ2-7, with D unresolved. CDR3 size: 12 residues. Deletions cut 6 bases from V and 3 bases from J, with 9 bases between. The CDR3 loop is CASSLVLYEQYF. The CDR3 region has the DNA TGTGCCAGCAGCCTCGTCCTCTACGAGCAGTACTTC.

This chain joins TRBV5-8 and TRBJ2-1, with D maybe TRBD1 (5 bases). Looked up from germline, CDR1 is SGHTS and CDR2 is YDEGEE. The CDR3 loop spans 17 amino acids. V was shortened by 0 bases and J by 7 bases, with 20 bases between the two germline ends. The CDR3 DNA is TGTGCCAGCAGCTTGGGGGGCCGAATGGGGTCGGTTAATGAGCAGTTCTTC. Translating gives CASSLGGRMGSVNEQFF.

This rearrangement joins TRBV28 to TRBJ1-1; no definite D call. The CDR3 is 14 residues long. Germline loops: CDR1 MDHEN, CDR2 SYDVKM. Trimming pared 7 bases from V and 1 base from J, leaving 13 bases between. CDR3 protein: CASTSVSGNTEAFF. The CDR3 region has the DNA TGTGCCAGCACCTCAGTTTCAGGGAACACTGAAGCTTTCTTT.

V and J are TRBV19 and TRBJ1-5; 12 bases map to TRBD1. J gave up 1 base and V 7 bases, and 8 bases lay outside the gene matches. The length of the CDR3 is 17 residues. Germline V lookup: CDR1 LNHDA, CDR2 SQIVND (reference sequence). CDR3 sequence (DNA): TGTGCCAGTAAGGGGACAGGGGGCGAGTTCAGCAATCAGCCCCAGCATTTT. This encodes CASKGTGGEFSNQPQHF.

Regarding this clone: Other DNA sequences in the sample encode the same CDR3. The chain carries TRBV12-5 and TRBJ2-7; 9 bases match TRBD1. V was clipped by 5 bases and J by 10 bases; unmatched bases: 27. Germline-derived CDR1 and CDR2 are LGHNT and FRNRAP. The CDR3 has 19 amino acids. The CDR3 nucleotides read TGTGCTAGTGGTATCACCTGGTATGCGGAACAGGGGGCCCCACTCGAACAGTACTTC. Translated: CASGITWYAEQGAPLEQYF.

The chain has TRBV3-1 (or the pseudogene TRBV3-2) and TRBJ2-7; D not resolved. The germline V gene has CDR1 LGHDT and CDR2 YNNKEL (reference sequence). This CDR3 region has 13 residues. The V and J ends lost 1 base and 7 bases respectively, with 11 bases between them. CDR3 sequence: CASSQGLVLEQYF. CDR3 sequence (DNA): TGTGCCAGCAGCCAAGGGCTGGTTCTGGAGCAGTACTTC.

The chain is built from TRBV5-6 and TRBJ2-3; TRBD1 is a possible D gene (5 bases). V was trimmed by 4 bases and J by 3 bases, leaving 12 bases between them. The V gene's germline CDR1 is SGHDT and CDR2 YYEEEE. CDR3 size: 14 residues. The DNA for the CDR3 is TGTGCCAGCAGCCTAGGACACAGAACAGATACGCAGTATTTT. This codes for CASSLGHRTDTQYF.

CDR3 in amino acids: CASSPIRGQETQYF. CDR3 bases: TGTGCCAGCAGCCCCATTCGGGGGCAAGAGACCCAGTACTTC. V usage is TRBV6-6 and J usage is TRBJ2-5, with D possibly matching TRBD2 (6 bases). Germline V gives CDR1 MNHNY, CDR2 SVGAGI (reference sequence). V lost 6 bases to trimming and J lost 2 bases, with 13 bases between them. This CDR3 spans 14 amino acids.

The chain combines TRBV7-8 with TRBJ2-7; TRBD2 matches 9 bases. The CDR3 covers 17 residues. Germline CDR1 and CDR2: SGHVS and FQNEAQ. V lost 0 bases, J lost 6 bases, and 12 bases stayed unmatched. The CDR3 is CASSLASIAGVVGEQYF. CDR3 DNA: TGTGCCAGCAGCTTAGCGTCGATAGCGGGAGTAGTGGGCGAGCAGTACTTC. Full variable domain (outside the CDR3, taken from reference TRBV7-8 and TRBJ2-7): GAGVSQSPRYKVAKRGQDVALRCDPISGHVSLFWYQQALGQGPEFLTYFQNEAQLDKSGLPSDRFFAERPEGSVSTLKIQRTQQEDSAVYLCASSLASIAGVVGEQYFGPGTRLTVT.

The chain uses TRBV5-4 and TRBJ2-1, with 9 bases identical to TRBD2. Unmatched junction bases numbered 3, after V lost 0 bases and J lost 2 bases. The CDR3 length is 16 residues. CDR1 SGHNT and CDR2 YYREEE come from the germline V gene (reference sequence). The CDR3 sequence: CASSLAAGGPYNEQFF. DNA of the CDR3: TGTGCCAGCAGCTTGGCTGCGGGAGGGCCCTACAATGAGCAGTTCTTC.

The rearrangement links TRBV9 to TRBJ2-3, with D possibly TRBD2 on 5 matching bases. Germline CDR1 is SGDLS and CDR2 is YYNGEE. The CDR3 runs 15 residues. Trimming pared 4 bases from V and 5 bases from J, leaving 17 bases between. The CDR3 bases are TGTGCCAGCAGCACAACAGTTCTCGAGGGAGATACGCAGTATTTT. This codes for CASSTTVLEGDTQYF.

Only one count was recorded for this clone. The chain uses TRBV28 and TRBJ2-7; 7 positions match TRBD1. Germline CDR1 MDHEN, CDR2 SYDVKM. The V segment lost 5 bases and the J segment 1 base; nucleotides outside the gene matches: 5. CDR3 length: 14 residues. CDR3 bases: TGTGCCAGCAGTCTACAGGGGTGGTCCTACGAGCAGTACTTC. This translates into CASSLQGWSYEQYF.

V is TRBV27 and J is TRBJ1-2; D is unresolved. V lost 3 bases and J 4 bases, leaving 9 bases between the germline ends. Germline CDR1 is MNHEY and CDR2 is SMNVEV (reference sequence). The CDR3 has 13 residues. The CDR3 nucleotides read TGTGCCAGCAGTTTGGTGGGGAGCTATGGCTACACCTTC. It specifies CASSLVGSYGYTF.